Listed below are T cell receptor beta chains from one sample, sequenced in a study of T cells after yellow fever vaccination. Via MiXCR, TCRdb re-called the 5' RACE reads, giving one row per CDR3 protein. The sample carries some 320,000 distinct CDR3 sequences, around 4.3% recorded once. The sequences come from PBMCs, collected 15 days after the yellow fever booster vaccination. Source of these receptors: a man between 18 and 35 years old who received the YFV17D yellow fever vaccine. CDR3s include the opening cysteine and the closing phenylalanine or tryptophan. A D gene is named only where the DNA matches it firmly. Size tells how often a clone was seen (once, few, many) or the class of an expanded clone, and some rows leave it out.

V gene	clone size	CDR3 length	J gene	D gene	CDR3 protein	CDR3 DNA
TRBV5-6	few	15	TRBJ2-3	NA	CASSTTTVGTDTQYF	TGTGCCAGCAGCACGACCACAGTGGGAACAGATACGCAGTATTTT
TRBV12-3/TRBV12-4	many	14	TRBJ2-7	NA	CASGLTLGDDEQYF	TGTGCCAGCGGATTGACGCTGGGGGATGACGAGCAGTACTTC
TRBV20-1	many	15	TRBJ1-6	TRBD1	CSAYNPQGGHSPLHF	TGCAGTGCTTACAATCCGCAGGGGGGGCATTCACCCCTCCACTTT
TRBV20-1	NA	14	TRBJ2-7	TRBD1	CSARPRDRDHEQYF	TGCAGTGCTAGACCTCGGGACAGGGATCACGAGCAGTACTTC
TRBV10-3	many	15	TRBJ1-4	TRBD1	CAISESGTGLEKLFF	TGTGCCATCAGTGAGTCCGGGACAGGGTTGGAAAAACTGTTTTTT
TRBV20-1	NA	16	TRBJ2-7	TRBD2	CSARDAGGPPNYEQYF	TGCAGTGCTAGAGATGCGGGGGGTCCCCCTAACTACGAGCAGTACTTC
TRBV20-1	few	16	TRBJ1-6	NA	CSARDQEVTYNSPLHF	TGCAGTGCTAGAGATCAGGAGGTCACCTATAATTCACCCCTCCACTTT
TRBV3-1	few	13	TRBJ2-2	NA	CASSLLGNGELFF	TGTGCCAGCAGCCTACTCGGGAACGGGGAGCTGTTTTTT
TRBV5-1	few	16	TRBJ2-7	TRBD2	CASSLQPTGTSYEQYF	TGCGCCAGCAGCTTACAACCAACGGGGACTAGCTACGAGCAGTACTTC
TRBV6-5	NA	15	TRBJ1-2	TRBD1	CASSAPGQGSYGYTF	TGTGCCAGCAGTGCGCCGGGACAGGGGAGCTATGGCTACACCTTC
TRBV7-6	few	13	TRBJ2-2	NA	CASSLVPSGELFF	TGTGCCAGCAGCTTAGTACCATCCGGGGAGCTGTTTTTT
TRBV7-2	many	16	TRBJ2-3	NA	CASSNGWYPITDTQYF	TGTGCCAGCAGCAACGGCTGGTACCCTATCACAGATACGCAGTATTTT
TRBV20-1	many	16	TRBJ1-4	NA	CSARGSVYGGEEKLFF	TGCAGTGCTAGAGGGTCGGTGTACGGAGGGGAAGAAAAACTGTTTTTT
TRBV4-3	many	13	TRBJ1-2	NA	CASSQTQGLGYTF	TGCGCCAGCAGCCAAACACAGGGACTGGGCTACACCTTC
TRBV3-1	few	14	TRBJ1-1	NA	CASSQVNQKTEAFF	TGTGCCAGCAGCCAGGTAAATCAGAAGACTGAAGCTTTCTTT
TRBV5-1	NA	15	TRBJ1-5	TRBD1	CASSFDRETNQPQHF	TGCGCCAGCAGCTTTGACAGGGAAACTAATCAGCCCCAGCATTTT
TRBV7-7	many	15	TRBJ2-3	TRBD1	CASSRGQGPSDTQYF	TGTGCTAGCAGCCGGGGACAGGGTCCGTCAGATACGCAGTATTTT
TRBV15	many	15	TRBJ1-4	NA	CATSREGGLNEKLFF	TGTGCCACCAGCAGAGAGGGCGGACTGAATGAAAAACTGTTTTTT
TRBV11-2	many	13	TRBJ1-5	NA	CASSLATDQPQHF	TGTGCCAGCAGCTTAGCGACGGATCAGCCCCAGCATTTT
TRBV12-3/TRBV12-4	NA	16	TRBJ2-2	TRBD2	CASSRLAGGKTGELFF	TGTGCCAGCAGCCGGTTAGCGGGGGGGAAAACCGGGGAGCTGTTTTTT
TRBV4-3	few	13	TRBJ1-5	NA	CASSPSENQPQHF	TGCGCCAGCAGCCCATCGGAGAATCAGCCCCAGCATTTT
TRBV9	NA	16	TRBJ2-2	NA	CASSVVGHPNTGELFF	TGTGCCAGCAGCGTAGTAGGACACCCGAACACCGGGGAGCTGTTTTTT
TRBV7-9	few	19	TRBJ1-5	TRBD1	CASSNAGGAIFYRDQPQHF	TGTGCCAGCAGCAACGCAGGGGGCGCAATCTTTTACCGTGATCAGCCCCAGCATTTT
TRBV15	NA	16	TRBJ2-5	TRBD1	CATSRREGTGGETQYF	TGTGCCACCAGCAGAAGGGAGGGGACAGGGGGAGAGACCCAGTACTTC
TRBV5-1	many	15	TRBJ1-6	NA	CASSAASSYNSPLHF	TGCGCCAGCAGCGCGGCGAGCTCCTATAATTCACCCCTCCACTTT
TRBV21-1	few	21	TRBJ2-3	NA	CASSKALGLEGGRSSTDTQYF	TGTGCCAGCAGCAAAGCGCTAGGACTAGAGGGGGGCCGATCGAGCACAGATACGCAGTATTTT
TRBV18	many	15	TRBJ2-7	TRBD1	CASSPGQGDPYEQYF	TGTGCCAGCTCACCAGGCCAGGGGGACCCCTACGAGCAGTACTTC
TRBV4-1	many	16	TRBJ2-2	NA	CASRPLGTLRTGELFF	TGCGCCAGCAGGCCCCTCGGGACCCTCCGCACCGGGGAGCTGTTTTTT
TRBV20-1	NA	17	TRBJ2-6	NA	CSARGRDMGLRANVLTF	TGCAGTGCTAGAGGTCGGGACATGGGTTTGAGGGCCAACGTCCTGACTTTC
TRBV7-2	few	13	TRBJ1-4	NA	CASSPVGNEKLFF	TGTGCCAGCAGCCCGGTCGGTAATGAAAAACTGTTTTTT
TRBV10-2	NA	18	TRBJ2-6	TRBD2	CASSAVLAGGRGANVLTF	TGCGCCAGCAGTGCTGTTCTAGCGGGGGGGCGCGGGGCCAACGTCCTGACTTTC
TRBV2	many	14	TRBJ2-1	NA	CASSDPGTYNEQFF	TGTGCCAGCAGTGACCCAGGGACCTACAATGAGCAGTTCTTC
TRBV20-1	many	14	TRBJ2-3	NA	CSARVPGHADTQYF	TGCAGTGCTAGAGTCCCGGGCCACGCAGATACGCAGTATTTT
TRBV7-2	few	20	TRBJ1-1	NA	CASSLGPLRSRSRMNTEAFF	TGTGCCAGCAGCTTAGGACCTCTGCGGTCCCGTAGCAGGATGAACACTGAAGCTTTCTTT
TRBV20-1	few	15	TRBJ1-5	TRBD1	CSASYPGQGSQPQHF	TGCAGTGCTAGTTACCCGGGACAGGGTTCTCAGCCCCAGCATTTT
TRBV6-2/TRBV6-3	NA	19	TRBJ2-5	TRBD2	CASTPPPRTSGLYQETQYF	TGTGCCAGCACCCCGCCACCTCGGACTAGCGGCCTGTACCAAGAGACCCAGTACTTC
TRBV20-1	many	13	TRBJ1-3	NA	CSAFRNSGNTIYF	TGCAGTGCTTTTCGGAACTCTGGAAACACCATATATTTT
TRBV7-9	many	15	TRBJ2-1	NA	CASSSWAGSYNEQFF	TGTGCCAGCAGCTCCTGGGCAGGGTCCTACAATGAGCAGTTCTTC
TRBV20-1	NA	15	TRBJ1-3	NA	CSARVAQGSGNTIYF	TGCAGTGCTAGAGTGGCCCAGGGCTCTGGAAACACCATATATTTT
TRBV12-3/TRBV12-4	NA	14	TRBJ1-4	NA	CASSSGGGEEKLFF	TGTGCCAGCAGTTCCGGAGGGGGAGAAGAAAAACTGTTTTTT
TRBV5-1	NA	14	TRBJ2-5	NA	CAGSPRGPGETQYF	TGCGCCGGTAGTCCTCGGGGGCCGGGGGAGACCCAGTACTTC
TRBV6-5	few	11	TRBJ1-1	NA	CASSQPPRAFF	TGTGCCAGCAGTCAGCCCCCTAGGGCTTTCTTT